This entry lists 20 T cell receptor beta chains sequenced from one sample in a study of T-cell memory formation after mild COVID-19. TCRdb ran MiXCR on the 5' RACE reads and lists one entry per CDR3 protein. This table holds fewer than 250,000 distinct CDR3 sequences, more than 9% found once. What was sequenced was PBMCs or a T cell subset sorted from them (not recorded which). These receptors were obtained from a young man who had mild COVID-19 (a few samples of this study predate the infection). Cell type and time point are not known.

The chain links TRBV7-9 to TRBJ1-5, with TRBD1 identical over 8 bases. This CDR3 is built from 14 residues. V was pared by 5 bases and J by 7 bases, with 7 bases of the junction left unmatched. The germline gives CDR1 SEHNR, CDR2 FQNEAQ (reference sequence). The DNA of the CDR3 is TGTGCCAGCAGCCCCACAGGGGGTGCCCAGCCCCAGCATTTT. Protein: CASSPTGGAQPQHF.

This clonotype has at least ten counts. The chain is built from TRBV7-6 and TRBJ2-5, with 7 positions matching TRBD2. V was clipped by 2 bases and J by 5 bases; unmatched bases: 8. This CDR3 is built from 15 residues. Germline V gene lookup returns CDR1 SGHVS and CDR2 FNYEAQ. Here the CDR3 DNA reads TGTGCCAGCAGCTTACTTGCGGGGGTAGGGGAGACCCAGTACTTC. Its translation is CASSLLAGVGETQYF.

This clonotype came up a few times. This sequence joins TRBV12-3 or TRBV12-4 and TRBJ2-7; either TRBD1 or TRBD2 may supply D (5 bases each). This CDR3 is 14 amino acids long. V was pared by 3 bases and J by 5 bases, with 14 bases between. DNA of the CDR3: TGTGCCAGCAGTTTTTGGGGGTATTCCAACGAGCAGTACTTC. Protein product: CASSFWGYSNEQYF.

The CDR3 protein is CASSPTAGTTYGYTF. CDR3 DNA: TGCGCCAGCAGCCCGACGGCCGGGACAACCTATGGCTACACCTTC. V usage is TRBV5-1 and J usage is TRBJ1-2; D is possibly TRBD1 (6 bases). This CDR3 has 15 amino acids. With 4 bases removed from V and 4 bases from J, the gap between germline ends came to 17 bases. Per germline, CDR1 SGHRS and CDR2 YFSETQ.

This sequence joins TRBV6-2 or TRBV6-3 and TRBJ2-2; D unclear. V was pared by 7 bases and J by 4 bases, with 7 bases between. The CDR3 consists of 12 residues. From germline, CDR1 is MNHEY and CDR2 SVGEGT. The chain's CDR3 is CASNHPTGELFF. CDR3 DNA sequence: TGTGCCAGCAACCACCCCACCGGGGAGCTGTTTTTT.

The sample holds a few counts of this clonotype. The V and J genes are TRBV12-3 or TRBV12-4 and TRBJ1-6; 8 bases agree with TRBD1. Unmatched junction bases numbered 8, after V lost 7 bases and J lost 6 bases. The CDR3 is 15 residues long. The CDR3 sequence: CASIVQGGRNSPLHF. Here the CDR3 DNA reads TGTGCCAGCATCGTACAGGGGGGCCGTAATTCACCCCTCCACTTT.

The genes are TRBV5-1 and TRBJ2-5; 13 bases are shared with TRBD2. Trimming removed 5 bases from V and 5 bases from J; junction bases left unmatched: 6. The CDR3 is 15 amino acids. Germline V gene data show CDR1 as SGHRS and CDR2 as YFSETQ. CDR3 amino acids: CASSQTSGGSETQYF. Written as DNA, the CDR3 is TGCGCCAGCAGTCAGACTAGCGGGGGGAGTGAGACCCAGTACTTC.

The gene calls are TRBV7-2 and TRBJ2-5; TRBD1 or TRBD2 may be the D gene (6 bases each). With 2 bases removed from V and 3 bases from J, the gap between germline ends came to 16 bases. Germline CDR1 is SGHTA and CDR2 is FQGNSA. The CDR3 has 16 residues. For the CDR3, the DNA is TGTGCCAGCAGCTTATCAACGGGGGCCTCCGAAGAGACCCAGTACTTC. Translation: CASSLSTGASEETQYF.

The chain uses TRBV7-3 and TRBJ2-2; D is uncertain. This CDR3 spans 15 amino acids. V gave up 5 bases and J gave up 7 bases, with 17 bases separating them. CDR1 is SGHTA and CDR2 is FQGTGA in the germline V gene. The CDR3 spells CASSPRPPPGGELFF. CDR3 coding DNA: TGTGCCAGCAGCCCCCGACCCCCCCCGGGCGGGGAGCTGTTTTTT.

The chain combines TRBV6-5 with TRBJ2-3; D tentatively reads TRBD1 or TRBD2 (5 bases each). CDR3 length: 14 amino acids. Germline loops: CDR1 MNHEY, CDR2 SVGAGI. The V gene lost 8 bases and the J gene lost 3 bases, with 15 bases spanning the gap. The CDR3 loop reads CASCRGVGTDTQYF. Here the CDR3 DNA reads TGTGCCAGCTGCCGGGGCGTGGGAACAGATACGCAGTATTTT.

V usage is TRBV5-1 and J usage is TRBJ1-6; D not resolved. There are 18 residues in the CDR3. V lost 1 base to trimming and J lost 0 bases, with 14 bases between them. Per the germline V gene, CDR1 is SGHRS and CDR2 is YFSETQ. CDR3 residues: CASSLRTGESSYNSPLHF. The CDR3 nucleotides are TGCGCCAGCAGCTTGCGGACCGGGGAGAGCTCCTATAATTCACCCCTCCACTTT.

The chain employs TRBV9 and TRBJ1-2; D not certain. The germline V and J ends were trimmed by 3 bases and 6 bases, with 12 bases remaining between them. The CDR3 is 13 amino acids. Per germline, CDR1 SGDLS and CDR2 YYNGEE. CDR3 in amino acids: CASSAGTGNGYTF. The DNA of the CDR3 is TGTGCCAGCAGCGCCGGCACGGGGAATGGCTACACCTTC.

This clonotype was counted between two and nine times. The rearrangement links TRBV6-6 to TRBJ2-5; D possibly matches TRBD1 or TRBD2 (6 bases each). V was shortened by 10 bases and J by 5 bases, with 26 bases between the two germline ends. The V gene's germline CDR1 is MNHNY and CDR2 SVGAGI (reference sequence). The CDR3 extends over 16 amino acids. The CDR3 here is CATRGTLRGTSETQYF. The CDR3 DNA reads TGTGCCACCCGGGGAACATTGAGGGGGACTTCGGAGACCCAGTACTTC.

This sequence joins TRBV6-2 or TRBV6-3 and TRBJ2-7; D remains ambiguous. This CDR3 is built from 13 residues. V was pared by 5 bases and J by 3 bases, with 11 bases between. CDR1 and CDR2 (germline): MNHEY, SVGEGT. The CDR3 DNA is TGTGCCAGCAGTCCATGGACCCTCTACGAGCAGTACTTC. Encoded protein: CASSPWTLYEQYF.

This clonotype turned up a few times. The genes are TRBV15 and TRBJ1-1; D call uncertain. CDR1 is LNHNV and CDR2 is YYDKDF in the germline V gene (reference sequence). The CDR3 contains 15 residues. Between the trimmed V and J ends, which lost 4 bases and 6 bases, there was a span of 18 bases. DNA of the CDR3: TGTGCCACCAGCAAAGATAGACACGTTAGACCTGAAGCTTTCTTT. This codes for CATSKDRHVRPEAFF.

For the CDR3, the DNA is TGCGCCAGCAGCTGGAGCCGGACAGACTCTCTCTACGAGCAGTACTTC. Its protein is CASSWSRTDSLYEQYF. The J gene is TRBJ2-7, the V gene TRBV5-1; a possible D gene is TRBD1 (6 bases). Germline V lookup: CDR1 SGHRS, CDR2 YFSETQ. V shed 3 bases and J shed 3 bases, with 19 bases lying between them. The CDR3 is made up of 16 amino acids. The variable domain in full, completed from reference TRBV5-1 and TRBJ2-7, reads KAGVTQTPRYLIKTRGQQVTLSCSPISGHRSVSWYQQTPGQGLQFLFEYFSETQRNKGNFPGRFSGRQFSNSRSEMNVSTLELGDSALYLCASSWSRTDSLYEQYFGPGTRLTVT.

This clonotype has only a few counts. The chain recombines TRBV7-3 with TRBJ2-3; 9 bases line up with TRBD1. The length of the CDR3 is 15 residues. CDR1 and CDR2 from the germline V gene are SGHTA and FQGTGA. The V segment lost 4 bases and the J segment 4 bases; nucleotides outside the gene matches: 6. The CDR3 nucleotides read TGTGCCAGCAGCTCCGGGACAGGGAGGTCAGATACGCAGTATTTT. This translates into CASSSGTGRSDTQYF.

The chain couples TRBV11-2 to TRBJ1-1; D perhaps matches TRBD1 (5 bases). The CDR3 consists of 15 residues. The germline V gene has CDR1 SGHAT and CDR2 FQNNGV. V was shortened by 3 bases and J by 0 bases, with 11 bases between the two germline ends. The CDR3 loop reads CASSFSPGMNTEAFF. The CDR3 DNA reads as TGTGCCAGCAGCTTTTCGCCAGGGATGAACACTGAAGCTTTCTTT.

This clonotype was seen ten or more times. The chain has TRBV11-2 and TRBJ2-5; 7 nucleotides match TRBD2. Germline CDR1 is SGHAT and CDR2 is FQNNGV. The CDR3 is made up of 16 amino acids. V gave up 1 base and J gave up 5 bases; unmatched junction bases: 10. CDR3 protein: CASSLGVGGLEETQYF. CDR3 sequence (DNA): TGTGCCAGCAGCTTAGGGGTGGGAGGGTTAGAGGAGACCCAGTACTTC. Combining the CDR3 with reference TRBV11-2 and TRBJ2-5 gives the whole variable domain EAGVAQSPRYKIIEKRQSVAFWCNPISGHATLYWYQQILGQGPKLLIQFQNNGVVDDSQLPKDRFSAERLKGVDSTLKIQPAKLEDSAVYLCASSLGVGGLEETQYFGPGTRLLVL.

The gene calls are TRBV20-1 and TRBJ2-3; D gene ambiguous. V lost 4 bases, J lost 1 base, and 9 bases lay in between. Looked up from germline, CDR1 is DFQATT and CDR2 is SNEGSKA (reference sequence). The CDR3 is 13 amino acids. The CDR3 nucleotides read TGCAGTGCTATCCCAGGCGGCACAGATACGCAGTATTTT. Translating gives CSAIPGGTDTQYF.